The clone carrying this TCR beta chain was observed a handful of times. The entry originates in a study of blood T cell repertoires in COVID-19. Study summary: The United States, Italy and Spain were the sources of the acute and convalescent COVID-19 samples. T cells, B-cell-depleted T cells, or PBMCs supplied cDNA or gDNA.

In the authors' workflow: It was from reference gene primer amplification that nucleated cell counts were estimated. Here immunoSEQ multiplex PCR was the method, and the copy in TCRdb shows in-frame clones only, minus some. That table gives V, J and clone size, and the DNA gave D and trimming. The top ten hold 3.7% of the sample, which has about 150,000 clones, approximately 80% seen once. Sequencing was performed on peripheral blood. This TCR derives from an elderly woman with acute or convalescent COVID-19.

CDR3 region: CASSLFGSGGELFF. The CDR3 bases are TGTGCCAGCAGCTTGTTCGGAAGCGGCGGGGAGCTGTTTTTT. The chain joins TRBV5-5 to TRBJ2-2; D is perhaps TRBD2 (5 bases). Germline-derived CDR1 and CDR2 are SGHKS and YYEKEE (reference sequence). This CDR3 contains 14 residues. Trimming removed 1 base from V and 7 bases from J, with 11 bases in between.